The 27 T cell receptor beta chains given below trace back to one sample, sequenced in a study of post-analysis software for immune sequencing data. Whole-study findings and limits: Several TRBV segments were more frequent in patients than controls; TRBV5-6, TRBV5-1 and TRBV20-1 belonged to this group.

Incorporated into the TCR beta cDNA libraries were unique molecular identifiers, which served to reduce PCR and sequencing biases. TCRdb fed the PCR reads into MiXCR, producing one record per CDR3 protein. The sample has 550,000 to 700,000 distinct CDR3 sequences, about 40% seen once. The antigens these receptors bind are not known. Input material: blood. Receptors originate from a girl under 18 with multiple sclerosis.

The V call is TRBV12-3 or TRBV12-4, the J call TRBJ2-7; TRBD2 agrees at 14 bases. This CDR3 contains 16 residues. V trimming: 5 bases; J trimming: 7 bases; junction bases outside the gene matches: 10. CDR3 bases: TGTGCCAGCAGTCGACCCTGGACTAGCGGGAGGTTGGAGCAGTACTTC. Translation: CASSRPWTSGRLEQYF.

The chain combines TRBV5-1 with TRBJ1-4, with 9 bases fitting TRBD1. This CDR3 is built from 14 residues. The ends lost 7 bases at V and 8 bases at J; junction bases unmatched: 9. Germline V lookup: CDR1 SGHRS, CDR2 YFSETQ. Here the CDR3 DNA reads TGCGCCAGCCAACCGACAGGGGGGGAGGAAAAACTGTTTTTT. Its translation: CASQPTGGEEKLFF.

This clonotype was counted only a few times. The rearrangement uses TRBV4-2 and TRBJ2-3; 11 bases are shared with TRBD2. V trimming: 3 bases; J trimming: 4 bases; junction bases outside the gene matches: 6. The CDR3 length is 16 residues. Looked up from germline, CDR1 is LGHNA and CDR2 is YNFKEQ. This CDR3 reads CASSQTTSGEADTQYF. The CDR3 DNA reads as TGTGCCAGCAGCCAGACGACTAGCGGGGAGGCAGATACGCAGTATTTT.

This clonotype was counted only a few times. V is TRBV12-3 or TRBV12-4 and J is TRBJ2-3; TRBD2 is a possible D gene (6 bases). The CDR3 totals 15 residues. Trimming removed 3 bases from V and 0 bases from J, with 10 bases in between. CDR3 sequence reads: CASSFGAGSTDTQYF. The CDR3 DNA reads TGTGCCAGCAGTTTCGGAGCGGGTAGCACAGATACGCAGTATTTT.

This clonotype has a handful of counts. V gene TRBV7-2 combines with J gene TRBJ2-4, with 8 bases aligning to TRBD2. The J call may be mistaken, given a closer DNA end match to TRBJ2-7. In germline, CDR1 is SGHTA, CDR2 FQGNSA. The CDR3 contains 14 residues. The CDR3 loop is CASSQGLVAYEQYF. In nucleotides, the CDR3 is TGTGCCAGCAGCCAGGGACTAGTTGCTTACGAGCAGTACTTC.

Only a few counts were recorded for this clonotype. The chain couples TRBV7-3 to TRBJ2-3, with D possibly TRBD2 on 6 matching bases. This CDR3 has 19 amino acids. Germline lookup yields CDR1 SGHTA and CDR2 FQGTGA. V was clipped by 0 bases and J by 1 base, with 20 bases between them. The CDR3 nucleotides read TGTGCCAGCAGCTTAACCTCGGGGAGAAGCGGGCTCGGCACAGATACGCAGTATTTT. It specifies CASSLTSGRSGLGTDTQYF.

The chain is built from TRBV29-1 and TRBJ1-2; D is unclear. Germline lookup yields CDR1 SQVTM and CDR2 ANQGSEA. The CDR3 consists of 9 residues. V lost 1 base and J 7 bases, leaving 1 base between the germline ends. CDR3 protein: CSVEGGYTF. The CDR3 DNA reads TGCAGCGTTGAAGGTGGCTACACCTTC.

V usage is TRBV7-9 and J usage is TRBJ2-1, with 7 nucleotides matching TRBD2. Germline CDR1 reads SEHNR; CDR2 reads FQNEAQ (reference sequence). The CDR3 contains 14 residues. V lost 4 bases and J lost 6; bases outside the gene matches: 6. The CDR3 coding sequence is TGTGCCAGCAGCTACTTCGCGGGAGCCAATGAGCAGTTCTTC. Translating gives CASSYFAGANEQFF.

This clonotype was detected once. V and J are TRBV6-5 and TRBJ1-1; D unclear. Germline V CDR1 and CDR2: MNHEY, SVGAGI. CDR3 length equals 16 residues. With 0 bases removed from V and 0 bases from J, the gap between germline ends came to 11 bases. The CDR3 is CASSYSRLSMNTEAFF. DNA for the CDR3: TGTGCCAGCAGTTACTCCAGGTTGAGCATGAACACTGAAGCTTTCTTT.

The CDR3 reads CASNPGTAYNEQFF. Written as DNA, the CDR3 is TGCGCCAGCAACCCAGGGACAGCTTACAATGAGCAGTTCTTC. The V and J genes are TRBV5-1 and TRBJ2-1, with TRBD1 identical over 7 bases. The ends lost 6 bases at V and 4 bases at J; junction bases unmatched: 7. The CDR3 is made up of 14 amino acids. From germline, CDR1 is SGHRS and CDR2 YFSETQ.

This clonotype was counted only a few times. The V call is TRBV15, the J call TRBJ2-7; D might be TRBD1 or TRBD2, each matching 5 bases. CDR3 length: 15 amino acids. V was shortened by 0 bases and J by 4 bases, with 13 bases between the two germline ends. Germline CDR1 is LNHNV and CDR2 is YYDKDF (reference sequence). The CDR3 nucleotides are TGTGCCACCAGCAGAGATACGGGACCGGTATACGAGCAGTACTTC. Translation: CATSRDTGPVYEQYF. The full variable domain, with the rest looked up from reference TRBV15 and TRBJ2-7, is DAMVIQNPRYQVTQFGKPVTLSCSQTLNHNVMYWYQQKSSQAPKLLFHYYDKDFNNEADTPDNFQSRRPNTSFCFLDIRSPGLGDTAMYLCATSRDTGPVYEQYFGPGTRLTVT.

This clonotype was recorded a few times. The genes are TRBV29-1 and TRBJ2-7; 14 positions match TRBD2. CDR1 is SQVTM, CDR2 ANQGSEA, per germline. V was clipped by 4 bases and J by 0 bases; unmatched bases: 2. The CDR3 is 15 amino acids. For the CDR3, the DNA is TGCAGCGTTGGGACTAGCGGGAGGAGCTCCTACGAGCAGTACTTC. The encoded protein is CSVGTSGRSSYEQYF.

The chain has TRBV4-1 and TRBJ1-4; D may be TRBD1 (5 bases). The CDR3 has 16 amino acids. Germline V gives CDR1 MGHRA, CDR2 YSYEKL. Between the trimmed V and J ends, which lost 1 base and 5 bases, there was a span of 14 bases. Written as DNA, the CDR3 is TGCGCCAGCAGCCAAGGTCAAGGGGCGTACAATGAAAAACTGTTTTTT. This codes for CASSQGQGAYNEKLFF.

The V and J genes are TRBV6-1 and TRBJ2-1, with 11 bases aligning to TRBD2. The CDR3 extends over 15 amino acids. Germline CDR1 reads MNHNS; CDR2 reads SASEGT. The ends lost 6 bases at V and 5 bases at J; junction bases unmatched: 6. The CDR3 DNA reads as TGTGCCAGCAGGTCTCCTAGCGGGGGGCACAATGAGCAGTTCTTC. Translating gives CASRSPSGGHNEQFF.

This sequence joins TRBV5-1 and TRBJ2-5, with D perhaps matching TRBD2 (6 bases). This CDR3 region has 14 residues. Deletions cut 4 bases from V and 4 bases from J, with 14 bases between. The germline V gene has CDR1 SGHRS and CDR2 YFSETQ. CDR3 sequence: CASSREFGRETQYF. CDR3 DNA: TGCGCCAGCAGCCGGGAGTTCGGCCGAGAGACCCAGTACTTC.

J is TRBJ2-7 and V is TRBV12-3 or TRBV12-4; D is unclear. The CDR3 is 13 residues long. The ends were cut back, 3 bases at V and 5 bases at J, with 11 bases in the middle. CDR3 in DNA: TGTGCCAGCAGTTTTCTGGCTGGGAACGAGCAGTACTTC. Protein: CASSFLAGNEQYF.

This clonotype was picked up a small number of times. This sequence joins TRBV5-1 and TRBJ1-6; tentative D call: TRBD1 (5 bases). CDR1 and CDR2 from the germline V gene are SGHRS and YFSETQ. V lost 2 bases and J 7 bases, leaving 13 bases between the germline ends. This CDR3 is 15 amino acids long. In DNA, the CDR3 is TGCGCCAGCAGCTTCGTCGGGGCTGTAAATTCACCCCTCCACTTT. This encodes CASSFVGAVNSPLHF.

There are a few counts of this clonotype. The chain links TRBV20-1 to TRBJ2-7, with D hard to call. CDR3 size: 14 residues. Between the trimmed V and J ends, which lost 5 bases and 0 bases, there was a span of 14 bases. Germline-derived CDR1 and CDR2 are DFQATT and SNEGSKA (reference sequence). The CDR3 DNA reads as TGCAGTGCTCCCGACGGCGAAAGCTCCTACGAGCAGTACTTC. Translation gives CSAPDGESSYEQYF.

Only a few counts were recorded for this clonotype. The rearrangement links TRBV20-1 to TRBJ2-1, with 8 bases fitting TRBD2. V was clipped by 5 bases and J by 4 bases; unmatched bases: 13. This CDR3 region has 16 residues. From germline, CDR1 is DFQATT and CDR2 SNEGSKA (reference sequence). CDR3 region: CSARPWSREGYNEQFF. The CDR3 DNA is TGCAGTGCTCGCCCTTGGTCCCGGGAGGGGTACAATGAGCAGTTCTTC.

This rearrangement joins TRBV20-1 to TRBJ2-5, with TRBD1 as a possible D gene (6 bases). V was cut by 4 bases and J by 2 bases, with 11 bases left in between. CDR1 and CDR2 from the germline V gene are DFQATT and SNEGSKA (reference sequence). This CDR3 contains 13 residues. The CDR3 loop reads CSANRDGQETQYF. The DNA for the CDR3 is TGCAGTGCTAACAGGGACGGTCAAGAGACCCAGTACTTC.

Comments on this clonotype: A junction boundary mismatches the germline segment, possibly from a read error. The CDR3 region has the DNA TGCGCCAGCAGCTTCCGGGGACAGGGACCCCAGCCCCAGCATTTT. This sequence encodes CASSFRGQGPQPQHF. The V call is TRBV7-2, the J call TRBJ1-5; 9 nucleotides align to TRBD1. Looked up from germline, CDR1 is SGHTA and CDR2 is FQGNSA. The CDR3 covers 15 residues.

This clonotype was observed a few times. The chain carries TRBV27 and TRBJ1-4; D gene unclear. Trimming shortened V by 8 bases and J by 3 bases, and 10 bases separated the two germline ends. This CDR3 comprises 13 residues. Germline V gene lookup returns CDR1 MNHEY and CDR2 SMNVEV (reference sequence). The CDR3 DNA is TGTGCCAGCTACCAGCTACCTAATGAAAAACTGTTTTTT. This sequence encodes CASYQLPNEKLFF.

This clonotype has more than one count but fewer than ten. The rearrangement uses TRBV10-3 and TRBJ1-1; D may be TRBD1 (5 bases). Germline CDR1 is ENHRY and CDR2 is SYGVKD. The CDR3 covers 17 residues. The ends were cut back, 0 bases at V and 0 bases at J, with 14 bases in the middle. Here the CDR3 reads CAISESGGDGMNTEAFF. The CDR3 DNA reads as TGTGCCATCAGTGAGTCGGGGGGAGACGGAATGAACACTGAAGCTTTCTTT.

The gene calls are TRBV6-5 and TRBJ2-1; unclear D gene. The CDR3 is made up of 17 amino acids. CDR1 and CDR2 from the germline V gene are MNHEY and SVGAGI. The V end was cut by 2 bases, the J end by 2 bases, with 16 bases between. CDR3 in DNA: TGTGCCAGCAGTTACGCCGGCTCCTCTAAAACCTACAATGAGCAGTTCTTC. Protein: CASSYAGSSKTYNEQFF.

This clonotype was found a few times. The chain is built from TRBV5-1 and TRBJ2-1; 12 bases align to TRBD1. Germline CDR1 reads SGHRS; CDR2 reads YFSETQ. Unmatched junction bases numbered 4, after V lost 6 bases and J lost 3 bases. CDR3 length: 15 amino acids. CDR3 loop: CASIGTGGVYNEQFF. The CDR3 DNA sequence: TGCGCCAGCATAGGGACAGGGGGCGTCTACAATGAGCAGTTCTTC.

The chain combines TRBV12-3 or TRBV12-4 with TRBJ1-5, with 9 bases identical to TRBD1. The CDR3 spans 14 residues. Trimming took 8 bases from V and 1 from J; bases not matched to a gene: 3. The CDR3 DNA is TGTGCCAGCCGGACAGGGGCGAGCAATCAGCCCCAGCATTTT. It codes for CASRTGASNQPQHF.

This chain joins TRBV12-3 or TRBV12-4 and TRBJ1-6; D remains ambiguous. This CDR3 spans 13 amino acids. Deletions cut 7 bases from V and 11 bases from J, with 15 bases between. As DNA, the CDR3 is TGTGCCAGCACCCAGGCAGGATCGGCACCCCTCCACTTT. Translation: CASTQAGSAPLHF.